These 2 T cell receptor beta chains share one sample of origin, sequenced in a study of cytomegalovirus exposure and HLA in healthy donors. Both 60 Vbeta primers and 13 Jbeta primers went into the PCR. TCRdb keeps only in-frame clones here, not all; method: immunoSEQ multiplex PCR. Seen here are roughly 160,000 clones, approximately 71% observed once, and the top ten hold approximately 1.4%. Specimen: PBMCs. The receptors were gathered from a girl between 10 and 17 years old in good health and CMV-seronegative.

V is TRBV9 and J is TRBJ2-2; 12 nucleotides align to TRBD2. Losses at the gene ends were 2 bases for V and 0 bases for J; bases not matched to a gene: 5. The CDR3 is 18 residues long. Germline values: CDR1 SGDLS, CDR2 YYNGEE. The CDR3 loop reads CASSVPTSGGTNTGELFF. The CDR3, as DNA: TGTGCCAGCAGCGTGCCGACTAGCGGGGGAACGAACACCGGGGAGCTGTTTTTT.

The chain combines TRBV2 with TRBJ2-4; possible D gene TRBD2, 7 bases. Germline loops: CDR1 SNHLY, CDR2 FYNNEI. V was clipped by 9 bases and J by 7 bases, with 19 bases between them. The CDR3 extends over 14 amino acids. The CDR3 nucleotides are TGTGCCAGAGGAAAACGGGGGGACAACAACATTCAGTACTTC. Translating gives CARGKRGDNNIQYF. Supplemented by reference TRBV2 and TRBJ2-4, the full variable domain reads EPEVTQTPSHQVTQMGQEVILRCVPISNHLYFYWYRQILGQKVEFLVSFYNNEISEKSEIFDDQFSVERPDGSNFTLKIRSTKLEDSAMYFCARGKRGDNNIQYFGAGTRLSVL.